This T cell receptor beta chain was captured by sequencing in a study of T cell responses to AZD1222 COVID-19 vaccine (TCRdb year 2021). At the level of the whole study: AZD1222 recipients given second doses at about 4 weeks or at about 12 weeks were pooled, since spike-specific TCR depth and breadth were not found to differ between the two schedules. Trial participants were enrolled by age into 18-55, 56-69 and 70-plus year subgroups, with roughly 160, 29 and 62 TCR-sequenced participants respectively. TCR sequencing was performed for roughly 250 trial participants, of whom around 210 were given two doses of AZD1222 and some 25 were given two doses of MenACWY control vaccine. Results and caveats for the whole study, not just this receptor: Participants were mostly white British, with more females than males. The authors suggested clonal diversity may have been underestimated. The 56-69-year group was small, and its depth increase did not reach significance, likely because of low power. Because no day 14 peak-response samples were available, repertoires were characterized only after the peak T cell response. Reportedly, almost half of the unique spike-specific TCRs recognized epitopes lying outside the regions that are mutated in the B.1.351 and B.1.1.7 variants. The whole spike protein was spanned by vaccine-associated CD4 TCRs, and dominant responses were seen in regions 160-218 and 743-854. Spike-specific TCR breadth and depth rose significantly after two AZD1222 doses compared with day 0 and with MenACWY recipients. Conclusions about previously exposed vaccinees were limited because only a handful of AZD1222 recipients were SARS-CoV-2 seropositive at baseline.

The CDR3 regions of human TCRbeta chains were subjected to immunosequencing. On the authors' methods: TCRs in the repertoires were matched against a reference library of SARS-CoV-2-specific TCRs that had been generated with the MIRA antigen-specificity platform. Breadth was defined as the fraction of unique TCRs that were SARS-CoV-2-associated, and depth was defined as the fraction of total T cells that were SARS-CoV-2-associated. Using the MIRA data, each spike-specific TCR was mapped to the spike region that the TCR reacts to and placed in a CD4 or CD8 class. Log10-transformed breadth and depth values were compared by one-way ANOVA with Sidak's multiple comparisons tests. The source is immuneACCESS, and TCRdb retained only in-frame sequences with V and J called. Part of the clones is not carried over; for the studies checked, unresolved V genes explain less than half of this, and the remainder is unexplained. That table is the source of V, J and clone size, and D and trimming were worked out from the DNA. The sample table lists 110,000 to 150,000 clones, 85% to 95% of them with a count of one. The top ten constitute more than 8.5% of the sample.

This specimen's time point label, per the study, means: baseline before first vaccination. Vaccinee samples came from UK trials COV001 and COV002, including a single-blind randomized controlled phase 2/3 trial of AZD1222 (ChAdOx1 nCoV-19) in healthy adults. For TCRbeta chain sequencing, PBMC samples from trial participants were taken at day 0 and at day 28 after the second dose. This clone was seen only once. Its cognate antigen has yet to be identified. Base qualities are not provided; no much larger clone lies one nucleotide away. The sample was peripheral blood, taken on day 0 of AZD1222 vaccination. The source is an adult in good health.

DNA sequence: TGTGCCAGCAGGGGTACAGGGTTGGGATACACTGAAGCTTTCTTT. Its protein reads: CASRGTGLGYTEAFF. The chain links TRBV28 with TRBJ1-1; TRBD1 is perhaps the D gene, given 6 matching bases. Sequences MDHEN (CDR1) and SYDVKM (CDR2) are obtained from the germline V gene. V gives up 6 bases and J gives up 3 bases, and the segment between their germline ends measures 17 bases. The CDR3 runs 15 amino acids, cysteine and phenylalanine included. Of the read, only the CDR3 DNA is kept; its 45 bases are in frame from base 1.